Each of the 19 T cell receptor beta chains below was sequenced from the same sample in a study of CD8+CD57+ T cells in acquired aplastic anemia. TCR beta VDJ and CDR3 profiling used genomic DNA as template. TCRdb analysed the reads with MiXCR anew, one entry per CDR3 protein. The sample yields some 190,000 distinct CDR3 sequences, around 50% seen once. Sequencing was performed on sorted CD4+, CD8+, or CD8+CD57+ T cells (not recorded which) from PBMCs. The receptors originated from a human donor in good health, serving as a control.

This clonotype has at least ten counts. J is TRBJ1-2 and V is TRBV4-3; a possible D gene is TRBD1 (6 bases). Germline CDR1 LGHNA, CDR2 YSLEER. V shed 4 bases and J shed 3 bases, with 9 bases lying between them. The CDR3 has 13 amino acids. The DNA of the CDR3 is TGCGCCAGCAGCCCCGGGGGCTACTATGGCTACACCTTC. Amino acid sequence: CASSPGGYYGYTF.

The rearrangement joins TRBV6-5 to TRBJ1-2; D perhaps matches TRBD1 (5 bases). The CDR3 spans 15 residues. V shed 5 bases and J shed 8 bases, with 21 bases lying between them. Germline values: CDR1 MNHEY, CDR2 SVGAGI. The CDR3 protein is CASSEDPGIRVGYTF. Here the CDR3 DNA reads TGTGCCAGCAGTGAAGATCCAGGGATAAGGGTAGGCTACACCTTC.

As to this clonotype: Sequence at one end of the junction differs from germline and may be a read error. This rearrangement joins TRBV29-1 to TRBJ2-1; 7 nucleotides line up with TRBD1. The germline gives CDR1 SQVTM, CDR2 ANQGSEA. CDR3 length equals 16 residues. This CDR3 reads CSVEDRQGRPYNGQFF. In DNA form, the CDR3 reads TGCAGCGTTGAAGATAGACAGGGAAGGCCCTACAATGGGCAGTTCTTC.

This clonotype turned up a few times. CDR3 sequence: CASRPQGDNSPLHF. As DNA, the CDR3 is TGTGCCAGCAGACCACAGGGGGATAATTCACCCCTCCACTTT. The chain employs TRBV7-9 and TRBJ1-6; 8 bases agree with TRBD1. CDR3 size: 14 residues. The junction had 3 bases not matched to a gene; V was cut back by 6 bases and J by 5 bases. Germline V gene lookup returns CDR1 SEHNR and CDR2 FQNEAQ (reference sequence).

This clonotype was counted many times. This chain connects TRBV20-1 to TRBJ2-1; TRBD2 agrees at 13 bases. CDR1 and CDR2 (germline): DFQATT, SNEGSKA (reference sequence). The ends lost 0 bases at V and 4 bases at J; junction bases unmatched: 12. This CDR3 spans 19 amino acids. The CDR3 region is CSARDGPSLAGGLYNEQFF. DNA for the CDR3: TGCAGTGCTAGAGATGGCCCTTCACTAGCGGGGGGGCTATACAATGAGCAGTTCTTC.

In its sample, this clonotype was seen many times. The chain has TRBV18 and TRBJ2-5; a possible D gene is TRBD1 (5 bases). V was clipped by 1 base and J by 3 bases, with 9 bases between them. This CDR3 region has 14 residues. Germline V gene data show CDR1 as KGHSH and CDR2 as LQKENI. CDR3 protein: CASSPQSREETQYF. In nucleotides, the CDR3 is TGTGCCAGCTCACCACAGTCCAGGGAAGAGACCCAGTACTTC.

This clonotype was recorded at least ten times. The J gene is TRBJ1-1, the V gene TRBV7-9; perhaps TRBD1 as D (6 bases). Per germline, CDR1 SEHNR and CDR2 FQNEAQ (reference sequence). The CDR3 is made up of 15 amino acids. Trimming cost V 5 bases and J 0 bases, with 13 bases left between them. The CDR3, as DNA: TGTGCCAGCAGCGAACGGACAGCGATGAACACTGAAGCTTTCTTT. Amino acid sequence: CASSERTAMNTEAFF. The complete variable domain, with remaining parts taken from reference TRBV7-9 and TRBJ1-1, reads DTGVSQNPRHKITKRGQNVTFRCDPISEHNRLYWYRQTLGQGPEFLTYFQNEAQLEKSRLLSDRFSAERPKGSFSTLEIQRTEQGDSAMYLCASSERTAMNTEAFFGQGTRLTVV.

Points on this clonotype: One junction end does not reproduce the germline sequence, and a read error may be involved. V gene TRBV7-2 combines with J gene TRBJ1-4; perhaps TRBD1 as D (6 bases). CDR1 and CDR2 (germline): SGHTA, FQGNSA. The CDR3 has 14 amino acids. CDR3 amino acids: CASSLGGLDEKLSF. CDR3 sequence (DNA): TGTGCCAGCAGCTTAGGGGGGCTTGATGAAAAACTGTCTTTT.

The CDR3 sequence: CAIGGQGSSYNSPLHF. In DNA form, the CDR3 reads TGTGCCATAGGTGGACAGGGAAGCTCCTATAATTCACCCCTCCACTTT. The chain combines TRBV10-3 with TRBJ1-6; 8 positions agree with TRBD1. Germline CDR1 and CDR2: ENHRY and SYGVKD. The CDR3 loop spans 16 amino acids. The V segment lost 9 bases and the J segment 0 bases; nucleotides outside the gene matches: 7.

CDR3 protein: CATRGSGTTDTQYF. DNA of the CDR3: TGTGCCACCCGCGGTAGTGGGACCACAGATACGCAGTATTTT. This rearrangement joins TRBV18 to TRBJ2-3; possibly TRBD1 or TRBD2 for D (5 bases each). The CDR3 consists of 14 residues. V shed 10 bases and J shed 2 bases, with 16 bases lying between them. Germline CDR1 and CDR2: KGHSH and LQKENI.

The rearrangement links TRBV25-1 to TRBJ2-3; 15 bases are a match to TRBD2. The CDR3 is made up of 18 amino acids. Germline V gene lookup returns CDR1 MGHDK and CDR2 SYGVNS. The V gene end was trimmed by 6 bases and the J gene end by 0 bases; junction bases not matched to a gene: 7. DNA for the CDR3: TGTGCCAGCAGCACCTGGACTAGCGGGGGGGGTAGCACAGATACGCAGTATTTT. This encodes CASSTWTSGGGSTDTQYF.

This chain connects TRBV20-1 to TRBJ2-3; maybe TRBD1 (5 bases). This CDR3 has 13 amino acids. Germline assignment: CDR1 DFQATT and CDR2 SNEGSKA (reference sequence). V lost 3 bases, J lost 10 bases, and 17 bases lay in between. The DNA for the CDR3 is TGCAGTGCTAGTGGAAATACACAGGCCCCGCAGTATTTT. As protein: CSASGNTQAPQYF.

The genes are TRBV5-1 and TRBJ2-1; 10 nucleotides align to TRBD1. V shed 0 bases and J 2 bases; nucleotides not matched to a gene: 5. The CDR3 runs to 17 residues. Germline lookup yields CDR1 SGHRS and CDR2 YFSETQ. CDR3 coding DNA: TGCGCCAGCAGCTTGGCCGGGACAGGGGTTGCCTACAATGAGCAGTTCTTC. It encodes CASSLAGTGVAYNEQFF.

This clonotype was detected a few times. This sequence joins TRBV10-2 and TRBJ2-7; 12 nucleotides align to TRBD1. The CDR3 extends over 15 amino acids. Germline loops: CDR1 WSHSY, CDR2 SAAADI. Trimming at V came to 7 bases and at J to 3 bases, leaving 7 bases not matched to a gene. The chain's CDR3 is CASNAGTGGVYEQYF. CDR3 in DNA: TGCGCCAGCAACGCCGGGACAGGGGGCGTCTACGAGCAGTACTTC.

The rearrangement links TRBV20-1 to TRBJ2-7, with 11 bases identical to TRBD2. J gave up 4 bases and V 6 bases, and 11 bases lay outside the gene matches. This CDR3 has 15 amino acids. The germline gives CDR1 DFQATT, CDR2 SNEGSKA (reference sequence). CDR3: CSAPDPTSGGYEQYF. CDR3 DNA: TGCAGTGCCCCCGACCCTACTAGCGGGGGATACGAGCAGTACTTC.

In its sample, this clonotype was seen many times. CDR3 nucleotides: TGCAGTGCTAGAACGAGAAAGGACAGGGTTGGCTACAATGAGCAGTTCTTC. Translated, it gives CSARTRKDRVGYNEQFF. V is TRBV20-1 and J is TRBJ2-1; 8 positions agree with TRBD1. CDR1 DFQATT and CDR2 SNEGSKA come from the germline V gene (reference sequence). The J segment lost 3 bases and the V segment lost 2 bases, leaving 12 bases of the junction unmatched. The CDR3 sequence is 17 residues long.

Of note for this clonotype: This may stem from a read error, because a much larger clone lies one nucleotide away. No conserved phenylalanine or tryptophan ends this CDR3, so it is likely a read error. The rearrangement links TRBV6-2 or TRBV6-3 to TRBJ1-1; unclear D gene. V lost 6 bases, J lost 1 base, and 12 bases lay in between. Germline values: CDR1 MNHEY, CDR2 SVGEGT. The CDR3 is 14 amino acids. CDR3 in amino acids: CASSHQQTNTEAFS. CDR3 nucleotides: TGTGCCAGCAGCCACCAACAGACGAACACTGAAGCTTTCTCT.

At least ten counts were recorded for this clonotype. The V call is TRBV7-3, the J call TRBJ2-3, with a tentative D call TRBD2 (8 bases). Germline V lookup: CDR1 SGHTA, CDR2 FQGTGA. Between the trimmed V and J ends, which lost 0 bases and 1 base, there was a span of 17 bases. The CDR3 is 18 amino acids. CDR3 amino acids: CASSLTRGGRGRTDTQYF. The CDR3 DNA follows: TGTGCCAGCAGCTTAACGCGCGGGGGGAGGGGGCGCACAGATACGCAGTATTTT.

The chain links TRBV10-1 to TRBJ2-5; D not certain. The V gene lost 0 bases and the J gene lost 5 bases, with 7 bases spanning the gap. This CDR3 has 13 residues. The germline V gene has CDR1 WNHNN and CDR2 SYGVQD (reference sequence). The CDR3 sequence: CASSESREETQYF. The DNA for the CDR3 is TGCGCCAGCAGTGAGTCAAGAGAGGAGACCCAGTACTTC.